What follows is one TCR beta chain and its context. As yet, its antigen is unknown. Donors counted as nominally healthy when sampled, yet unrecorded immune exposures were likely. The entry originates in a study of cytomegalovirus exposure and HLA in healthy donors. This CDR3 spans 10 amino acids. V was trimmed by 5 bases and J by 9 bases, leaving 8 bases between them. The germline V gene has CDR1 DFQATT and CDR2 SNEGSKA (reference sequence). Both 60 Vbeta primers and 13 Jbeta primers went into the PCR. The table came from immunoSEQ multiplex PCR; TCRdb's copy has only in-frame clones and leaves some out. The sample contains around 130,000 clones, about two thirds of which appear only once. Findings and limits, study-wide: In a later analysis, TCR beta V- and J-gene trimming was associated with a missense DCLRE1C variant. Indistinguishable V segments, including TRBV6-2 and TRBV6-3, were excluded. The productive fraction for most TCR beta V segments was about 87% or about 30% in an earlier analysis.

The sequenced sample was PBMCs. This TCR was sampled from a human donor in good health. V gene TRBV20-1 combines with J gene TRBJ2-4, with D perhaps TRBD2 (6 bases). DNA for the CDR3: TGCAGTGCTCACGGGGGCATTCAGTACTTC. It codes for CSAHGGIQYF.